The source of this T cell receptor beta chain is a study of blood T cell repertoires in COVID-19. Study-wide background: Sites across the United States, Italy and Spain contributed samples from acute and convalescent COVID-19. PBMCs, B-cell-depleted T cells, or T cells provided the cDNA or gDNA that made up the material.

The CDR3 has 13 residues. CDR1 and CDR2 (germline): SGHNT, YYREEE (reference sequence). Trimming removed 0 bases at V and 9 bases at J, with 11 bases between. Authors' data handling: It was from reference gene primer amplification that nucleated cell counts were estimated. Sequenced by immunoSEQ multiplex PCR; TCRdb stores in-frame clones only, minus some. V, J and clone size derive from that table, while D and trimming were established from the DNA sequence. The sample consists of approximately 50,000 clones, 90% of them appearing once. The source is a man between 65 and 80 years old with acute or convalescent COVID-19. What was sequenced was peripheral blood. The V gene is TRBV5-4, the J gene TRBJ2-3, with D possibly matching TRBD2 (6 bases). The CDR3: CASSLAPSDTQYF. DNA for the CDR3: TGTGCCAGCAGCTTGGCCCCTAGCGACACGCAGTATTTT.